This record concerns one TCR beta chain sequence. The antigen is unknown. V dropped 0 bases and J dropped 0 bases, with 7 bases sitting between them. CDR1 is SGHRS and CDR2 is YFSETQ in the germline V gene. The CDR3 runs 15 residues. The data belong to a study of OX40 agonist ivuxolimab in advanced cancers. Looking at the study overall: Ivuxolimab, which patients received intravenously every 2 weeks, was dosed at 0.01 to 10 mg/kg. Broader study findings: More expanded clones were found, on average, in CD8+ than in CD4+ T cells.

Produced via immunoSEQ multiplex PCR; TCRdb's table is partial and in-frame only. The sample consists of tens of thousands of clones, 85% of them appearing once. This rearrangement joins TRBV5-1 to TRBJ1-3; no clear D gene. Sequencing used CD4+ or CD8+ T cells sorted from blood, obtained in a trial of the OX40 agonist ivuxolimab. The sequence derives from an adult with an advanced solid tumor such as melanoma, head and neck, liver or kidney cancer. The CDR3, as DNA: TGCGCCAGCAGCTTGGATGTAGGCTCTGGAAACACCATATATTTT. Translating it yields CASSLDVGSGNTIYF.